This passage covers 17 T cell receptor beta chains from one sample sequenced in a study of siplizumab effects on memory and regulatory T cells. Data came from immunoSEQ multiplex PCR; TCRdb stores just in-frame clones and leaves some out. The sample lists over 65,000 clones, around 93% occurring once. The sample was CD8+ T cells sorted from blood. These receptor sequences come from a human donor in good health.

This clone came up once. The V call is TRBV27, the J call TRBJ2-5; 10 nucleotides align to TRBD1. Germline values: CDR1 MNHEY, CDR2 SMNVEV (reference sequence). V lost 4 bases and J lost 5; bases outside the gene matches: 4. CDR3 length equals 14 residues. The chain's CDR3 is CASSWTGGMETQYF. CDR3 DNA: TGTGCCAGCAGTTGGACAGGGGGTATGGAGACCCAGTACTTC.

CDR3 nucleotide sequence: TGTGCCAGCAGTTTATCGTCAGCCCTTAATGAAAAACTGTTTTTT. This codes for CASSLSSALNEKLFF. The chain has TRBV27 and TRBJ1-4; D unclear. The CDR3 is 15 residues long. Trimming took off 0 bases at V and 4 bases at J, with 9 bases between the two ends. The V gene's germline CDR1 is MNHEY and CDR2 SMNVEV (reference sequence).

This clone was counted a single time. The V call is TRBV2, the J call TRBJ2-5, with D possibly matching TRBD2 (6 bases). V lost 1 base and J 0 bases, leaving 9 bases between the germline ends. Germline CDR1 is SNHLY and CDR2 is FYNNEI. The CDR3 sequence is 15 residues long. CDR3 region: CASSEVPGDQETQYF. In nucleotides, the CDR3 is TGTGCCAGCAGTGAAGTACCGGGAGACCAAGAGACCCAGTACTTC.

The CDR3 reads CASAMGTGPYEQYF. The CDR3 DNA reads as TGTGCCAGCGCAATGGGGACAGGCCCCTACGAGCAGTACTTC. The chain uses TRBV5-6 and TRBJ2-7; 8 bases align to TRBD1. Trimming removed 7 bases from V and 2 bases from J; junction bases left unmatched: 8. The V gene's germline CDR1 is SGHDT and CDR2 YYEEEE. The CDR3 runs to 14 residues.

The chain recombines TRBV7-8 with TRBJ1-5, with TRBD1 identical over 10 bases. Per the germline V gene, CDR1 is SGHVS and CDR2 is FQNEAQ. With 5 bases clipped from V and 6 bases from J, the junction kept 7 bases outside the gene matches. The CDR3 sequence is 15 residues long. The CDR3 spells CASSPGTGVSQPQHF. The CDR3 DNA reads as TGTGCCAGCAGCCCCGGGACAGGGGTTTCTCAGCCCCAGCATTTT.

In this sample, this clone turned up once. The chain joins TRBV9 to TRBJ1-1; 8 nucleotides agree with TRBD1. Germline CDR1 reads SGDLS; CDR2 reads YYNGEE. With V trimmed by 3 bases and J by 9 bases, 4 bases remained unmatched. This CDR3 region has 12 residues. CDR3 sequence reads: CASSAGQGQAFF. For the CDR3, the DNA is TGTGCCAGCAGCGCCGGACAGGGCCAAGCTTTCTTT.

CDR3 protein: CASSLAGGISYNEQFF. The CDR3 DNA is TGTGCCAGCAGCTTGGCGGGGGGGATATCCTACAATGAGCAGTTCTTC. This chain joins TRBV5-8 and TRBJ2-1; the match to TRBD2 covers 8 bases. This CDR3 has 16 residues. Germline CDR1 is SGHTS and CDR2 is YDEGEE. V dropped 0 bases and J dropped 1; count of bases not matched to a gene: 3.

This chain links TRBV7-3 with TRBJ1-1; D is ambiguous. Trimming pared 2 bases from V and 4 bases from J, leaving 11 bases between. This CDR3 is 14 amino acids long. Per the germline V gene, CDR1 is SGHTA and CDR2 is FQGTGA. The CDR3 loop is CASSLYEGGTEAFF. DNA for the CDR3: TGTGCCAGCAGCTTATACGAGGGAGGCACTGAAGCTTTCTTT.

CDR3 residues: CASSPLSGKLNYGYTF. In DNA form, the CDR3 reads TGTGCCAGCAGCCCTCTTTCCGGGAAACTAAACTATGGCTACACCTTC. This chain joins TRBV9 and TRBJ1-2; no definite D call. V was cut by 4 bases and J by 2 bases, with 18 bases left in between. Germline lookup yields CDR1 SGDLS and CDR2 YYNGEE. This CDR3 spans 16 amino acids.

The V call is TRBV5-6, the J call TRBJ1-2, with 7 bases matching TRBD1. With 2 bases clipped from V and 6 bases from J, the junction kept 4 bases outside the gene matches. CDR3 length equals 13 residues. Germline assignment: CDR1 SGHDT and CDR2 YYEEEE. The CDR3 here is CASSLPTGNGYTF. CDR3 DNA sequence: TGTGCCAGCAGCTTACCGACAGGGAATGGCTACACCTTC.

This chain joins TRBV25-1 and TRBJ2-3; the D is unclear. Germline loops: CDR1 MGHDK, CDR2 SYGVNS. This CDR3 comprises 13 residues. Trimming pared 5 bases from V and 2 bases from J, leaving 8 bases between. The CDR3 loop is CASSSPYTDTQYF. The CDR3 bases are TGTGCCAGCAGTTCACCATACACAGATACGCAGTATTTT.

The DNA of the CDR3 is TGCGCCAGCAGCCAAGGCAGACAGGGTGGGCAGCCCCAGCATTTT. The encoded protein is CASSQGRQGGQPQHF. The chain couples TRBV4-1 to TRBJ1-5; 7 bases align to TRBD1. Germline CDR1 reads MGHRA; CDR2 reads YSYEKL. CDR3 length: 15 amino acids. Trimming removed 1 base from V and 7 bases from J; junction bases left unmatched: 7.

The chain has TRBV9 and TRBJ2-7, with 8 nucleotides matching TRBD1. The CDR3 totals 15 residues. CDR1 is SGDLS and CDR2 is YYNGEE in the germline V gene. Trimming took 0 bases from V and 0 from J; bases not matched to a gene: 2. CDR3 nucleotides: TGTGCCAGCAGCGTAGATGGGACAGGCTCCTACGAGCAGTACTTC. Its translation is CASSVDGTGSYEQYF.

Notes on this clone: The CDR3 does not end in the conserved phenylalanine or tryptophan, so this is likely a read error. The V gene is TRBV6-5, the J gene TRBJ1-2, with 8 nucleotides matching TRBD1. CDR1 is MNHEY, CDR2 SVGAGI, per germline. After removal of 4 bases from V and 4 bases from J, the junction contained 8 bases not matched to a gene. The CDR3 totals 15 residues. CDR3 in amino acids: CASSSLQGESYGYTL. The CDR3 DNA sequence: TGTGCCAGCAGTTCCCTACAGGGGGAGTCCTATGGCTACACCCTC.

The V gene is TRBV29-1, the J gene TRBJ2-1; a weak D match, TRBD2 (7 bases). The V end lost 6 bases, the J end lost 1 base, and 16 bases lay between the germline ends. Germline V gene sequence: CDR1 SQVTM, CDR2 ANQGSEA. The CDR3 has 15 amino acids. The CDR3 DNA reads as TGCAGCGTCGGGGGGACGGGACAATCCTACAATGAGCAGTTCTTC. Protein sequence: CSVGGTGQSYNEQFF.

The CDR3 is CASSDGGRDGYTF. CDR3 bases: TGTGCCAGCAGCGACGGGGGAAGGGATGGCTACACCTTC. V and J are TRBV7-8 and TRBJ1-2; D possibly corresponds to TRBD1 (5 bases). The germline V gene encodes CDR1 SGHVS and CDR2 FQNEAQ. The CDR3 spans 13 residues. Trimming shortened V by 5 bases and J by 6 bases, and 13 bases separated the two germline ends.

This chain connects TRBV4-1 to TRBJ2-2; D perhaps matches TRBD1 (6 bases). Germline-derived CDR1 and CDR2 are MGHRA and YSYEKL. This CDR3 has 13 residues. V was shortened by 4 bases and J by 6 bases, with 9 bases between the two germline ends. The DNA for the CDR3 is TGCGCCAGCAGCCTGCAGGGGTCCGGGGAGCTGTTTTTT. Translated, it gives CASSLQGSGELFF.